The rows below give T cell receptor beta chains drawn from one sample of a study of CD8 T cells in Susac syndrome. TCRdb redid the calling of the immunoSEQ multiplex PCR reads with MiXCR, one entry per CDR3 protein. This table holds about 120,000 distinct CDR3 sequences, around 94% found once. The sequencing sample was made of CD8+ T cells from PBMCs. Every receptor here comes from a human donor with Susac syndrome. CDR3s include the opening cysteine and the closing phenylalanine or tryptophan. The D gene is left open where the match is weak. Clone size is shown for a subset of rows, as once, few, many or a class of expanded clone.

>TRBV28|TRBJ2-7|NA|13|NA
CASSSTGLGEQYF
TGTGCCAGCAGTTCCACAGGGTTGGGCGAGCAGTACTTC
>TRBV7-8|TRBJ2-7|NA|16|TRBD2
CASSSGTSGSFYEQYF
TGTGCCAGCAGCTCCGGGACTAGCGGGAGTTTCTACGAGCAGTACTTC
>TRBV12-3/TRBV12-4|TRBJ1-2|NA|14|NA
CASSLTAGGYGYTF
TGTGCCAGCAGTTTGACAGCTGGGGGCTATGGCTACACCTTC
>TRBV20-1|TRBJ2-2|NA|11|NA
CSAQGSGELFF
TGCAGTGCTCAGGGGTCCGGGGAGCTGTTTTTT
>TRBV7-7|TRBJ1-1|NA|13|NA
CASSFEENTEAFF
TGTGCTAGCAGCTTCGAGGAGAACACTGAAGCTTTCTTT
>TRBV7-6|TRBJ1-2|NA|16|NA
CASSLAPIGADYGYTF
TGTGCCAGCAGCTTAGCTCCAATCGGGGCGGACTATGGCTACACCTTC
>TRBV19|TRBJ1-1|NA|16|NA
CASLGDQALMNTEAFF
TGTGCCAGTCTCGGGGACCAGGCCCTAATGAACACTGAAGCTTTCTTT
>TRBV12-3/TRBV12-4|TRBJ2-5|once|15|TRBD1
CASRPSGQGQETQYF
TGTGCCAGCAGACCCTCGGGACAGGGACAAGAGACCCAGTACTTC
>TRBV6-6|TRBJ2-7|NA|16|TRBD2
CASSSPTSVSSYEQYF
TGTGCCAGCAGTTCCCCCACTAGCGTGAGCTCCTACGAGCAGTACTTC
>TRBV6-6|TRBJ1-6|NA|12|NA
CASSSAEGPLHF
TGTGCCAGCAGTTCTGCCGAAGGGCCCCTCCACTTT
>TRBV7-7|TRBJ2-1|NA|15|NA
CASSLPRLVIDEQFF
TGTGCTAGCAGCTTGCCCAGACTAGTCATCGATGAGCAGTTCTTC
>TRBV4-3|TRBJ1-2|NA|14|NA
CASSQEGWGRGYTF
TGCGCCAGCAGCCAAGAAGGCTGGGGGAGAGGCTACACCTTC
>TRBV4-1|TRBJ2-7|NA|13|TRBD1
CASSRQGTYEQYF
TGCGCCAGCAGCAGACAGGGAACCTACGAGCAGTACTTC
>TRBV6-5|TRBJ1-2|NA|15|NA
CASSYSGQGFYGYTF
TGTGCCAGCAGTTACTCGGGGCAGGGTTTCTATGGCTACACCTTC
>TRBV21-1|TRBJ1-1|NA|13|NA
CASVLIRVTEAFF
TGTGCCAGTGTTCTTATAAGGGTCACTGAAGCTTTCTTT
>TRBV9|TRBJ2-3|NA|13|NA
CASSVVSPDTQYF
TGTGCCAGCAGCGTAGTTAGTCCCGATACGCAGTATTTT
>TRBV28|TRBJ2-5|NA|14|NA
CASSLRPSAETQYF
TGTGCCAGCAGTTTAAGACCTAGCGCGGAGACCCAGTACTTC
>TRBV2|TRBJ2-5|NA|16|TRBD2
CASSPRGGGGEETQYF
TGTGCCAGCAGTCCCCGTGGTGGGGGGGGTGAAGAGACCCAGTACTTC
>TRBV2|TRBJ2-7|NA|12|NA
CASSAGDYEQYF
TGTGCCAGCAGTGCCGGCGACTACGAGCAGTACTTC
>TRBV20-1|TRBJ2-1|NA|16|NA
CSAPPLSKGPRREQFF
TGCAGTGCCCCTCCCCTTTCGAAGGGCCCCCGACGTGAGCAGTTCTTC